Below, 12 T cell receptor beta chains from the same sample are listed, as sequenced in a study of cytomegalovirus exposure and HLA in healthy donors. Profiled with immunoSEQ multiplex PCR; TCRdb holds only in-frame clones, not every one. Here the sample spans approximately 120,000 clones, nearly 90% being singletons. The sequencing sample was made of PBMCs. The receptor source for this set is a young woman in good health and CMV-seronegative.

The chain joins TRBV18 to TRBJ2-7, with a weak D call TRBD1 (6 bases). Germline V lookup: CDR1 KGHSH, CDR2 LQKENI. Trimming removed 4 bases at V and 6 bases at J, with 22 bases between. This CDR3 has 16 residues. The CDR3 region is CASSLTITRGSGEQYF. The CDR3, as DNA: TGTGCCAGCTCACTCACTATAACAAGGGGGAGCGGCGAGCAGTACTTC.

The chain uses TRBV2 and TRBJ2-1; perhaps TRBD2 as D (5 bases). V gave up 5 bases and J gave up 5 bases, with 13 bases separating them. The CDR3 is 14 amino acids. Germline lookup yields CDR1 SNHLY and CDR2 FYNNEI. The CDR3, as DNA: TGTGCCAGCAGTTTCCTAGCAGCCGACAATGAGCAGTTCTTC. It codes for CASSFLAADNEQFF. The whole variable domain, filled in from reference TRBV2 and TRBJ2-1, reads EPEVTQTPSHQVTQMGQEVILRCVPISNHLYFYWYRQILGQKVEFLVSFYNNEISEKSEIFDDQFSVERPDGSNFTLKIRSTKLEDSAMYFCASSFLAADNEQFFGPGTRLTVL.

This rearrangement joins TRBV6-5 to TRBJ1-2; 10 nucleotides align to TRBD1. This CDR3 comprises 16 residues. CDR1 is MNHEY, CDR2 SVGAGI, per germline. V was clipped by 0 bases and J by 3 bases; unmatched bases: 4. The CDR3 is CASSYSPGQGYYGYTF. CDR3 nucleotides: TGTGCCAGCAGTTACTCGCCGGGACAGGGGTACTATGGCTACACCTTC.

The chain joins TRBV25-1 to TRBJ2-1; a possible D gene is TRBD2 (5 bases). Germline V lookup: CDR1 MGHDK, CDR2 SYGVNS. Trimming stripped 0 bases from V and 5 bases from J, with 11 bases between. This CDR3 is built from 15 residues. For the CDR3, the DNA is TGTGCCAGCAGTGAATATTGGAAACTAGACAATGAGCAGTTCTTC. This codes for CASSEYWKLDNEQFF.

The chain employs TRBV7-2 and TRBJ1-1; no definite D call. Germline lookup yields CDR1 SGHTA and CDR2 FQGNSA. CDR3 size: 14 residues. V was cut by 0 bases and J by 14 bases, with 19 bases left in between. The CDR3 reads CASSLAAVAPKMFF. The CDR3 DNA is TGTGCCAGCAGCTTAGCCGCGGTTGCCCCCAAAATGTTCTTT.

The chain's CDR3 is CASSLQGADGYTF. As DNA, the CDR3 is TGTGCCAGCAGCCTACAGGGGGCGGATGGCTACACCTTC. The gene calls are TRBV6-6 and TRBJ1-2; 9 positions agree with TRBD1. The V and J ends lost 6 bases and 6 bases, in that order; junction bases with no gene match: 5. Germline CDR1 and CDR2: MNHNY and SVGAGI (reference sequence). The length of the CDR3 is 13 residues.

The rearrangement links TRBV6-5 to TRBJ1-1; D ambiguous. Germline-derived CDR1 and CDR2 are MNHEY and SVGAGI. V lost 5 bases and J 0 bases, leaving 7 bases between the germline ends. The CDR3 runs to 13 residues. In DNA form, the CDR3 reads TGTGCCAGCAGTCTAAAGATGAACACTGAAGCTTTCTTT. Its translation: CASSLKMNTEAFF.

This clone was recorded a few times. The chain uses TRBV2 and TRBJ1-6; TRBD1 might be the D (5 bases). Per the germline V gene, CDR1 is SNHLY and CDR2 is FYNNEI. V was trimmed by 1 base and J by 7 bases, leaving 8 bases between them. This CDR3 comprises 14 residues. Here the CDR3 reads CASSEDGGNSPLHF. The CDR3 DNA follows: TGTGCCAGCAGTGAAGATGGGGGGAATTCACCCCTCCACTTT. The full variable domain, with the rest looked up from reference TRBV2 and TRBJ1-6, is EPEVTQTPSHQVTQMGQEVILRCVPISNHLYFYWYRQILGQKVEFLVSFYNNEISEKSEIFDDQFSVERPDGSNFTLKIRSTKLEDSAMYFCASSEDGGNSPLHFGNGTRLTVT.

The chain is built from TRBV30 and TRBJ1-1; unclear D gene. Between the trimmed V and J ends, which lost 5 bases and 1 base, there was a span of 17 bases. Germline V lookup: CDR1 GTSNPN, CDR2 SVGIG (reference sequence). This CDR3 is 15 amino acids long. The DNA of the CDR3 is TGTGCCTGGGGGTATGGAGCCAGTCCGAACACTGAAGCTTTCTTT. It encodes CAWGYGASPNTEAFF.

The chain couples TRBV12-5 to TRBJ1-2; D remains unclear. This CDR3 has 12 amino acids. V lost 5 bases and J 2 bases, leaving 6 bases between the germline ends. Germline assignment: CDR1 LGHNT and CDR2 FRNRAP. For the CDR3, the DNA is TGTGCTAGTGGTACTCTCAACTATGGCTACACCTTC. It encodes CASGTLNYGYTF.

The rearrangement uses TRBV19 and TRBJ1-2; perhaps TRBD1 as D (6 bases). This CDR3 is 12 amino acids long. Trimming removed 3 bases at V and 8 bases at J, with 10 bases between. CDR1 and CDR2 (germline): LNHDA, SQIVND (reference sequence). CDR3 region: CASSMTGYGYTF. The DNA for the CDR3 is TGTGCCAGTAGTATGACAGGTTACGGCTACACCTTC. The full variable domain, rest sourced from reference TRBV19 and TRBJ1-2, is DGGITQSPKYLFRKEGQNVTLSCEQNLNHDAMYWYRQDPGQGLRLIYYSQIVNDFQKGDIAEGYSVSREKKESFPLTVTSAQKNPTAFYLCASSMTGYGYTFGSGTRLTVV.

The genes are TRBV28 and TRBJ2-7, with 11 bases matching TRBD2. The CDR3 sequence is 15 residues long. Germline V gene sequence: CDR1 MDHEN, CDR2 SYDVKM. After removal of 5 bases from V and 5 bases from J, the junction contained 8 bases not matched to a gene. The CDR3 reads CASSTTSGSLHEQYF. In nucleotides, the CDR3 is TGTGCCAGCAGTACCACTAGCGGGAGTCTCCACGAGCAGTACTTC.